These 11 T cell receptor beta chains share one sample of origin, sequenced in a study of OX40 agonist ivuxolimab in advanced cancers. Produced via immunoSEQ multiplex PCR; TCRdb's table is partial and in-frame only. The sample includes 45,000 to 65,000 clones, 84% of them seen just once. This specimen was CD4+ or CD8+ T cells sorted from blood, taken in a trial of the OX40 agonist ivuxolimab. These receptors were collected from an adult with an advanced solid tumor such as melanoma, head and neck, liver or kidney cancer.

A single count supports this clone. DNA for the CDR3: TGTGCCAGCAGGCGAGCCTACAGGGGTCCGTCGTACGAGCAGTACTTC. Its protein is CASRRAYRGPSYEQYF. The chain is built from TRBV28 and TRBJ2-7; the match to TRBD1 covers 7 bases. The ends lost 6 bases at V and 4 bases at J; junction bases unmatched: 15. Germline V CDR1 and CDR2: MDHEN, SYDVKM. The CDR3 length is 16 residues.

The chain employs TRBV18 and TRBJ2-1; D uncertain. The V and J ends lost 1 base and 5 bases respectively, with 12 bases between them. CDR1 is KGHSH, CDR2 LQKENI, per germline. This CDR3 spans 15 amino acids. The CDR3 DNA follows: TGTGCCAGCTCACCACTGGCCTTGGGCGACAATGAGCAGTTCTTC. It translates to CASSPLALGDNEQFF.

Concerning this clone itself: This specimen includes other DNA sequences encoding the same CDR3. The chain couples TRBV5-1 to TRBJ2-2; D uncertain. V was trimmed by 0 bases and J by 8 bases, leaving 11 bases between them. This CDR3 has 14 residues. Looked up from germline, CDR1 is SGHRS and CDR2 is YFSETQ. CDR3 sequence: CASSLEGMSGELFF. In nucleotides, the CDR3 is TGCGCCAGCAGCTTGGAAGGAATGTCGGGGGAGCTGTTTTTT.

The chain joins TRBV6-1 to TRBJ1-6; 10 bases fit TRBD1. The CDR3 extends over 15 amino acids. The trim removed 7 bases at V and 7 bases at J, leaving 7 bases unmatched. Germline loops: CDR1 MNHNS, CDR2 SASEGT. The CDR3 DNA reads TGTGCCAGCACCCCAGACAGGGGGCGGAATTCACCCCTCCACTTT. Translating gives CASTPDRGRNSPLHF.

This sequence joins TRBV19 and TRBJ2-1, with a possible D match to TRBD2 (5 bases). Deletions cut 6 bases from V and 0 bases from J, with 12 bases between. CDR1 LNHDA and CDR2 SQIVND come from the germline V gene (reference sequence). CDR3 length: 15 amino acids. CDR3 region: CASSPLAGSYNEQFF. The DNA of the CDR3 is TGTGCCAGTAGCCCATTGGCGGGCTCCTACAATGAGCAGTTCTTC.

This chain joins TRBV4-2 and TRBJ2-2; TRBD1 agrees at 10 bases. The CDR3 covers 18 residues. V lost 0 bases to trimming and J lost 6 bases; unmatched junction nucleotides: 10. Germline CDR1 and CDR2: LGHNA and YNFKEQ. CDR3 nucleotides: TGTGCCAGCAGCCAAGATCTATTAGGGACAGGGGTTTCCGGGGAGCTGTTTTTT. This codes for CASSQDLLGTGVSGELFF.

The chain combines TRBV27 with TRBJ2-3; D possibly corresponds to TRBD2 (6 bases). Germline V gene sequence: CDR1 MNHEY, CDR2 SMNVEV (reference sequence). V was trimmed by 6 bases and J by 4 bases, leaving 14 bases between them. The CDR3 totals 14 residues. The CDR3, as DNA: TGTGCCAGCAGCCGCGGCGGAGGGTCAGATACGCAGTATTTT. Translation: CASSRGGGSDTQYF.

The genes are TRBV6-1 and TRBJ1-5; tentative D call: TRBD1 (5 bases). The CDR3 has 15 amino acids. In germline, CDR1 is MNHNS, CDR2 SASEGT. V was trimmed by 6 bases and J by 0 bases, leaving 12 bases between them. This chain's CDR3 is CASRPRGPSNQPQHF. In DNA, the CDR3 is TGTGCCAGCAGACCAAGGGGACCTAGCAATCAGCCCCAGCATTTT.

As concerns this clone: At one of its ends the junction is not consistent with the germline gene, which may arise from a read error. The chain couples TRBV4-1 to TRBJ2-3; 13 nucleotides agree with TRBD2. This CDR3 is built from 16 residues. Germline CDR1 is MGHRA and CDR2 is YSYEKL. The CDR3, as DNA: TGTGCCAGCAGCCAAAGGACTAGCGGGAGTATAGATACGCAGTATTTT. Encoded protein: CASSQRTSGSIDTQYF.

The V call is TRBV6-1, the J call TRBJ1-1; D not resolved. Germline-derived CDR1 and CDR2 are MNHNS and SASEGT. The CDR3 is 14 residues long. Trimming took off 4 bases at V and 2 bases at J, with 11 bases between the two ends. The CDR3, as DNA: TGTGCCAGCAGTGCGGACTGGGCCAACACTGAAGCTTTCTTT. It translates to CASSADWANTEAFF.

This clone was found a few times. CDR3 coding DNA: TGTGCCAGCAGTCGGGACAGGATTATCCACGAGCAGTACTTC. It translates to CASSRDRIIHEQYF. The rearrangement links TRBV2 to TRBJ2-7; 8 positions agree with TRBD1. Germline CDR1 is SNHLY and CDR2 is FYNNEI. The CDR3 is 14 amino acids. Trimming took 5 bases from V and 5 from J; bases not matched to a gene: 8.